The source of this T cell receptor beta chain is a study of T-cell memory formation after mild COVID-19. Germline CDR1 reads SGHTS; CDR2 reads YDEGEE. CDR3 length: 14 residues. Between the trimmed V and J ends, which lost 9 bases and 4 bases, there was a span of 18 bases. In its sample, this clonotype was seen many times. TCRdb re-analysed the 5' RACE reads in MiXCR, keeping a single row per CDR3 protein. The sample contains about 34,000 distinct CDR3 sequences, 7% to 8% of which appear only once. The specimen was PBMCs or a T cell subset sorted from them (not recorded which). This sequence originates from a man in his late teens or twenties who had mild COVID-19 (a few samples of this study predate the infection). Cell type and time point are not known. The chain uses TRBV5-8 and TRBJ2-3; D unresolved. The CDR3 sequence is CATRTRGIADTQYF. Written as DNA, the CDR3 is TGTGCCACCAGGACGAGAGGTATCGCAGATACGCAGTATTTT.